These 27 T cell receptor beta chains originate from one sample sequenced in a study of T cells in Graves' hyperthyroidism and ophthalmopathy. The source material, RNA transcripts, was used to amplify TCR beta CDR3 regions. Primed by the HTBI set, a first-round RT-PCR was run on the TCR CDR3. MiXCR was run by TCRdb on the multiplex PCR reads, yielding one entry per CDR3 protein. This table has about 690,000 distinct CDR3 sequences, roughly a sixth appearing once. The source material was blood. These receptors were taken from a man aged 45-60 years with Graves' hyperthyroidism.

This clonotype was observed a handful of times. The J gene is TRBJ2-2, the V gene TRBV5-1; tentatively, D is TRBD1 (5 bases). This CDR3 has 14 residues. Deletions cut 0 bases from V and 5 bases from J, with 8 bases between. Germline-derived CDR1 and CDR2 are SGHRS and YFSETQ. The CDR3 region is CASSLEKGTGELFF. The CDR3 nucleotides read TGCGCCAGCAGCTTGGAGAAGGGGACCGGGGAGCTGTTTTTT.

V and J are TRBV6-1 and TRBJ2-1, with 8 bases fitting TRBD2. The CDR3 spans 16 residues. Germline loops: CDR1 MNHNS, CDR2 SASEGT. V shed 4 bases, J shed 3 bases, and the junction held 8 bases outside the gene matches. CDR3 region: CASSVQGAGGYNEQFF. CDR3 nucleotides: TGTGCCAGCAGTGTCCAAGGGGCGGGGGGCTACAATGAGCAGTTCTTC.

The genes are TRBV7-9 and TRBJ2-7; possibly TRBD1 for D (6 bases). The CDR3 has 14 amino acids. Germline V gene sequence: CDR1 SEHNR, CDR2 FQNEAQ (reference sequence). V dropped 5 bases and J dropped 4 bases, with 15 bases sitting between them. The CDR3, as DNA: TGTGCCAGCAGCCCCCGTTGGACAGATTACGAGCAGTACTTC. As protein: CASSPRWTDYEQYF.

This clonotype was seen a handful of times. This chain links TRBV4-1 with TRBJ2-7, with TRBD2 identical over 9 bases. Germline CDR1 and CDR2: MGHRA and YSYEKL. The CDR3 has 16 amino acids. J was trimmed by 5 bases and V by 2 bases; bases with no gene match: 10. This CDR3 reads CASSQNPGLARNEQYF. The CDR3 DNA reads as TGCGCCAGCAGCCAAAATCCCGGACTAGCGAGGAACGAGCAGTACTTC.

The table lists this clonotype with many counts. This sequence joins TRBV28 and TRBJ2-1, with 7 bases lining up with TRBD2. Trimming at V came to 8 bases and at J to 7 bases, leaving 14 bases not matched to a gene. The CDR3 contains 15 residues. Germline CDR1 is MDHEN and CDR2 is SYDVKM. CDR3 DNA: TGTGCCAGCGAGTCTCGAGGACTAGGACATAATGAGCAGTTCTTC. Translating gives CASESRGLGHNEQFF.

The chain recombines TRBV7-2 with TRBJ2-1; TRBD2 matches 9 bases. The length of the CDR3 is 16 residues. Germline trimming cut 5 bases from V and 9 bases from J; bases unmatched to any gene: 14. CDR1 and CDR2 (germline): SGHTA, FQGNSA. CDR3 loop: CASSPGGAGGPSEQFF. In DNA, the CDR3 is TGTGCCAGCAGCCCGGGGGGTGCGGGAGGGCCGAGTGAGCAGTTCTTC.

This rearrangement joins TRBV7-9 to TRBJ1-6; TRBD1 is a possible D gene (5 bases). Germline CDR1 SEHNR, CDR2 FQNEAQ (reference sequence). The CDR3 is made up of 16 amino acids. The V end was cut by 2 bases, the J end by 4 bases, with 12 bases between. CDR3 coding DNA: TGTGCCAGCAGCTTAACAGGCGCCTCTTATAATTCACCCCTCCACTTT. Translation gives CASSLTGASYNSPLHF.

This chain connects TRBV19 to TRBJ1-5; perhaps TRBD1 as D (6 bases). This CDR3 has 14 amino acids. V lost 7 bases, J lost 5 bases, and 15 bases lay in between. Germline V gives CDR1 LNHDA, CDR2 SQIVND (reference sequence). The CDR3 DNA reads TGTGCCAGTACCATCGGAGGGGGGTATCAGCCCCAGCATTTT. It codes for CASTIGGGYQPQHF.

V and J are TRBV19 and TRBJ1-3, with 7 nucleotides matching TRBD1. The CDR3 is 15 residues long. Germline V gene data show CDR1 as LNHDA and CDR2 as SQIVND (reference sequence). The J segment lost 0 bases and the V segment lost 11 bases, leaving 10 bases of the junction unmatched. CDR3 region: CASNRGIGSGNTIYF. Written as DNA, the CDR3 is TGTGCCTCCAACAGGGGCATCGGCTCTGGAAACACCATATATTTT.

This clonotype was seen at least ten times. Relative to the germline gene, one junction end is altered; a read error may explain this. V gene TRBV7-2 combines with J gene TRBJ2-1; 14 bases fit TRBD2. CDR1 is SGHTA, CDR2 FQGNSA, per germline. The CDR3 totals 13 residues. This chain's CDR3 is CGAGTSGSPEQFF. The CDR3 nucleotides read TGCGGGGCGGGGACTAGCGGGAGTCCTGAGCAGTTCTTC.

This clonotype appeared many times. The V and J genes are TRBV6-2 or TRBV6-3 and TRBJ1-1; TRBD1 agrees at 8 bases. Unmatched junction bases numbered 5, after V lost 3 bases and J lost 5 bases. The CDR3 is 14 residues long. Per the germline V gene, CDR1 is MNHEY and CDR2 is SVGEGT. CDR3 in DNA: TGTGCCAGCAGTTATCAGGGGGCAGGGACTGAAGCTTTCTTT. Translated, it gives CASSYQGAGTEAFF.

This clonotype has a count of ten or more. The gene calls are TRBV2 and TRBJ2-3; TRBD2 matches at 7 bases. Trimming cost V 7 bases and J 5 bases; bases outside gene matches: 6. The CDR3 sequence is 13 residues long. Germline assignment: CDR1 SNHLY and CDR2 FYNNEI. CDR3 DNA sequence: TGTGCCAGCACGACTAGCCGGGGAGATACGCAGTATTTT. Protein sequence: CASTTSRGDTQYF.

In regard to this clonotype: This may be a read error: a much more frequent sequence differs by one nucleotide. CDR3 in DNA: TGTGCCTGGAGTGGACGGACCGACACTGAAGCTTTCTTT. Translating gives CAWSGRTDTEAFF. This sequence joins TRBV30 and TRBJ1-1; D unresolved. Germline V lookup: CDR1 GTSNPN, CDR2 SVGIG (reference sequence). The CDR3 consists of 13 residues. Trimming took off 1 base at V and 3 bases at J, with 9 bases between the two ends.

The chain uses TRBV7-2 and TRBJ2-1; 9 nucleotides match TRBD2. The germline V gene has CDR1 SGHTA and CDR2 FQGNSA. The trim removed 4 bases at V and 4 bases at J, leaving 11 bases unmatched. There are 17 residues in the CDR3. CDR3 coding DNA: TGTGCCAGCAGCTCGCGAGCTAGCGGGATGACTTACAATGAGCAGTTCTTC. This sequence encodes CASSSRASGMTYNEQFF.

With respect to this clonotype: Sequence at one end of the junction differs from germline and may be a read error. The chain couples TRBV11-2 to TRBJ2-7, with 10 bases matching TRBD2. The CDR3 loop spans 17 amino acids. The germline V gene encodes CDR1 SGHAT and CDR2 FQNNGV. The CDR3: CASSLVTSGASSYEHYF. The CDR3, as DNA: TGTGCCAGCAGCTTAGTTACTAGCGGGGCGAGCTCCTACGAGCACTACTTC.

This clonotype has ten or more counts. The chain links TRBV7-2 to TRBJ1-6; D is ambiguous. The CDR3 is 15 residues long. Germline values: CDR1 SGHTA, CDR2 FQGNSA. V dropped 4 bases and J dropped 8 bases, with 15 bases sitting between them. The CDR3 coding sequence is TGTGCCAGCAGCTCGACACAATACAGAGATTCACCCCTCCACTTT. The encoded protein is CASSSTQYRDSPLHF.

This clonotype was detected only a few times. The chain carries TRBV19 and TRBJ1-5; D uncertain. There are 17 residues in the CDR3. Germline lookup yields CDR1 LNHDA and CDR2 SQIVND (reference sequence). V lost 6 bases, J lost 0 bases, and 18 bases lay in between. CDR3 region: CASRNSPGPYSNQPQHF. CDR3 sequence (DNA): TGTGCCAGTAGGAACAGCCCCGGCCCTTATAGCAATCAGCCCCAGCATTTT.

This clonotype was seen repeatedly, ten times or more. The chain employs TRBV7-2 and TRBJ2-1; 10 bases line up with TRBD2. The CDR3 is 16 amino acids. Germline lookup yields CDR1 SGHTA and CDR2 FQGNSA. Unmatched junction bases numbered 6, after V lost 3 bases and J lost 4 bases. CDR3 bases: TGTGCCAGCAGCTTTAGGGCACTAGCGGGGTACAATGAGCAGTTCTTC. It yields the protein CASSFRALAGYNEQFF.

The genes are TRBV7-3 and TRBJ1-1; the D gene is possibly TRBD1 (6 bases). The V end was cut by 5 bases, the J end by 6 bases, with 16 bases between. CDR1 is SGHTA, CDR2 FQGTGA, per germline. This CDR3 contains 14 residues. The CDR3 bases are TGTGCCAGCAGCCCCCTCCAGGGGATCCCTGAAGCTTTCTTT. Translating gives CASSPLQGIPEAFF.

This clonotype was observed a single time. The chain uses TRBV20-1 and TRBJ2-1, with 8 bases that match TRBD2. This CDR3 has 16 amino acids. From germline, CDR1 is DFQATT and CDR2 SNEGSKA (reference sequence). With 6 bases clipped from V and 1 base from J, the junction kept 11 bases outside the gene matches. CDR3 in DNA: TGCAGTGCCCTCTCCGGGACTAGTTATTCCTACAATGAGCAGTTCTTC. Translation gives CSALSGTSYSYNEQFF.

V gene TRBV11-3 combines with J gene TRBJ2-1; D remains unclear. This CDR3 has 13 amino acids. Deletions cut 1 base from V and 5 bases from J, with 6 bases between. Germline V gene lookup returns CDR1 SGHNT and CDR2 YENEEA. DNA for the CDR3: TGTGCCAGCAGCTTAGGGGAAAACAATGAGCAGTTCTTC. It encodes CASSLGENNEQFF.

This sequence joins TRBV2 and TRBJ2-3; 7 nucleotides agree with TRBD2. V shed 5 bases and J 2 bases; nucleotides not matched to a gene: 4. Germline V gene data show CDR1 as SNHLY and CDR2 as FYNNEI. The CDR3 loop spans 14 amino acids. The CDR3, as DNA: TGTGCCAGCAGTAATGCGGGAGACACAGATACGCAGTATTTT. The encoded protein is CASSNAGDTDTQYF.

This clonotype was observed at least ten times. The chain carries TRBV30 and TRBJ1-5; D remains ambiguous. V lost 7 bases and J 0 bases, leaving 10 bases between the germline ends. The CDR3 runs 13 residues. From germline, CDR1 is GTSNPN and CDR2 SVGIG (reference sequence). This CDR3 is CAFSGDSNQPQHF. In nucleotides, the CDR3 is TGTGCCTTCTCCGGGGATAGCAATCAGCCCCAGCATTTT. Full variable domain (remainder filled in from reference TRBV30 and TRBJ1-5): SQTIHQWPATLVQPVGSPLSLECTVEGTSNPNLYWYRQAAGRGLQLLFYSVGIGQISSEVPQNLSASRPQDRQFILSSKKLLLSDSGFYLCAFSGDSNQPQHFGDGTRLSIL.

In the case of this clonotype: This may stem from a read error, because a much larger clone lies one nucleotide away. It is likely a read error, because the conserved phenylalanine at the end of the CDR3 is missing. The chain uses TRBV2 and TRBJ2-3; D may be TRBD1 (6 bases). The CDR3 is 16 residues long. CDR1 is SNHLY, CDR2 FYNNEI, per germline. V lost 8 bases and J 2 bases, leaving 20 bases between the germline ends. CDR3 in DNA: TGTGCCAGCCTTCAAGGGGCAGGGGCTCCCACAGATACGCAGTATTGT. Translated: CASLQGAGAPTDTQYC.

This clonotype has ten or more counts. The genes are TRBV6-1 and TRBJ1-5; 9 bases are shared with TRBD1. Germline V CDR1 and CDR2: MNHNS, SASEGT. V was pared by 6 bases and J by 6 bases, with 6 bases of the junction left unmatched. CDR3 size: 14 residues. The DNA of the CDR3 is TGTGCCAGCAGAAGGGACAGGGAGATTCAGCCCCAGCATTTT. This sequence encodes CASRRDREIQPQHF.

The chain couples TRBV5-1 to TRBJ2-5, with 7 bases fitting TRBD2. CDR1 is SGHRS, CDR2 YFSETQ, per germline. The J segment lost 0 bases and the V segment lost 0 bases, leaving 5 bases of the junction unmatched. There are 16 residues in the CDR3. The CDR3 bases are TGCGCCAGCAGCTTGGGTCCTAGCGGTGACCAAGAGACCCAGTACTTC. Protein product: CASSLGPSGDQETQYF.

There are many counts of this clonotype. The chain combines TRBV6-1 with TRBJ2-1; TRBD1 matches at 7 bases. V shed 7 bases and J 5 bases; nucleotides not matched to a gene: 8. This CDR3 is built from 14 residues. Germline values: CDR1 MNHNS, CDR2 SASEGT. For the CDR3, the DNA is TGTGCCAGCATCCGGACAGGTCGAAACAATGAGCAGTTCTTC. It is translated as CASIRTGRNNEQFF.